This T cell receptor beta chain was recorded in a study of T-cell memory formation after mild COVID-19. About this clonotype: Its antigen is not identified.

In TCRdb, the 5' RACE reads were re-called with MiXCR into one record per CDR3 protein. This sample has approximately 390,000 distinct CDR3 sequences, with roughly 15% found just once. The CDR3 contains 14 residues. Looked up from germline, CDR1 is SGHKS and CDR2 is YYEKEE (reference sequence). The ends lost 1 base at V and 6 bases at J; junction bases unmatched: 4. Findings and limits, study-wide: Clones which contracted sat mainly in CM and EM if CD4+, and in EMRA if CD8+. The appearance of some responding clones in pre-infection memory suggested that cross-reactive memory joined. Nothing confirmed that second-wave clones peaking on day 37 were specific for SARS-CoV-2.

This chain links TRBV5-5 with TRBJ1-2, with 9 bases that match TRBD1. Material for sequencing was PBMCs or a T cell subset sorted from them (not recorded which). The receptor comes from a man younger than 30 who had mild COVID-19 (a few samples of this study predate the infection). Cell type and time point are not known. For the CDR3, the DNA is TGTGCCAGCAGCTTGTGGGACAGGGAAAATGGCTACACCTTC. Its translation is CASSLWDRENGYTF.